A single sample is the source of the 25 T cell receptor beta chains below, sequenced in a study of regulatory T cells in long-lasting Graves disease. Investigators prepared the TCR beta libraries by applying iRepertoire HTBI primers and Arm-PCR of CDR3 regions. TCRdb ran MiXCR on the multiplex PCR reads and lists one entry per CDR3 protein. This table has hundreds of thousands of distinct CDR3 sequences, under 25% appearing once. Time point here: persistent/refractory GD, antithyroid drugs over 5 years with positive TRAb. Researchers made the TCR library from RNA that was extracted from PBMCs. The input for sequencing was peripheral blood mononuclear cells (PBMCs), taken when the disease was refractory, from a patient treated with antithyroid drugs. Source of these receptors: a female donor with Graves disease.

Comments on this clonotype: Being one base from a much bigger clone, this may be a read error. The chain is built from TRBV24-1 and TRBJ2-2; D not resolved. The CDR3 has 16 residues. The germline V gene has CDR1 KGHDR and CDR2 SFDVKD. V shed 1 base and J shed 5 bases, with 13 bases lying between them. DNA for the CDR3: TGTGCCACCAGTGATTTAGGGATAGGGATGACCGGGGAGCTGTTTTTT. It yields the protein CATSDLGIGMTGELFF.

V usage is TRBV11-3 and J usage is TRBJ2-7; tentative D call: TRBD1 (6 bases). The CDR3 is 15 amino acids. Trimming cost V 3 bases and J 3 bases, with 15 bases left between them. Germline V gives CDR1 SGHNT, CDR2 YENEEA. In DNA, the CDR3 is TGTGCCAGCAGCTTGGGCACAGGGTCGGACTACGAGCAGTACTTC. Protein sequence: CASSLGTGSDYEQYF.

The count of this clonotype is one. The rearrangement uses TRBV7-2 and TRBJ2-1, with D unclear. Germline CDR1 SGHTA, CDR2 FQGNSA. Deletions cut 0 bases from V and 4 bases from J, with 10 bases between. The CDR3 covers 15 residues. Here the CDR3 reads CASSLAPRSYNEQFF. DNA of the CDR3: TGTGCCAGCAGCTTAGCCCCCAGAAGTTACAATGAGCAGTTCTTC.

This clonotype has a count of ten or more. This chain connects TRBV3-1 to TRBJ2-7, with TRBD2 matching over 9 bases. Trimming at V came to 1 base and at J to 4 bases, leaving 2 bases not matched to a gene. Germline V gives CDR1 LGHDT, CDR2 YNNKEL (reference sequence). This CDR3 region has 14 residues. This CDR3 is CASSQAAGGYEQYF. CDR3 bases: TGTGCCAGCAGCCAAGCAGCGGGAGGATACGAGCAGTACTTC.

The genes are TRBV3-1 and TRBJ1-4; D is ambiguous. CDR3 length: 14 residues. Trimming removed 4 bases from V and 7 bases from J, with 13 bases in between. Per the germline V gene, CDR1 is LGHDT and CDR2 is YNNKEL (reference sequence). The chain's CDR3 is CASSPSGRGEKLFF. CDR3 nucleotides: TGTGCCAGCAGCCCTTCCGGCCGCGGTGAAAAACTGTTTTTT.

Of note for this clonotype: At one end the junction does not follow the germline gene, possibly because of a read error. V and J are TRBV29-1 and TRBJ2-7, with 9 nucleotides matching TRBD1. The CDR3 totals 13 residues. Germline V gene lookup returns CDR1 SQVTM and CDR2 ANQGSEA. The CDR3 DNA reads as TGCAGCATTGACCCGGGACAGGGACACGAGCAGTACTTC. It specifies CSIDPGQGHEQYF.

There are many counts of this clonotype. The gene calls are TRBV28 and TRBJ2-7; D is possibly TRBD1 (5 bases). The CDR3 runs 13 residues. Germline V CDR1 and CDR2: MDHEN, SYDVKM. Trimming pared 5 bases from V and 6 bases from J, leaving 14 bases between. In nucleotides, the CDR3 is TGTGCCAGCAGTCGACCAAGGGGTGGCGAGCAGTACTTC. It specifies CASSRPRGGEQYF.

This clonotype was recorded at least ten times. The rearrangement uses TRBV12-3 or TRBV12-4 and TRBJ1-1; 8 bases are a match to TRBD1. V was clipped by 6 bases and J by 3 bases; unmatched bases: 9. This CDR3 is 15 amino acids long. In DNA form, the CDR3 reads TGTGCCAGCAGGGCAAACAGGGGGATCGACACTGAAGCTTTCTTT. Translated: CASRANRGIDTEAFF.

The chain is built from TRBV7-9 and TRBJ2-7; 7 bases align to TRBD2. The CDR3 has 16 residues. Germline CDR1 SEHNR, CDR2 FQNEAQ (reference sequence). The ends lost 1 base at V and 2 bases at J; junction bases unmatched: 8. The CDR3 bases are TGTGCCAGCAGCTTAGTTTCTGGGCTAGCGGCCTACGAGCAGTACTTC. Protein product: CASSLVSGLAAYEQYF.

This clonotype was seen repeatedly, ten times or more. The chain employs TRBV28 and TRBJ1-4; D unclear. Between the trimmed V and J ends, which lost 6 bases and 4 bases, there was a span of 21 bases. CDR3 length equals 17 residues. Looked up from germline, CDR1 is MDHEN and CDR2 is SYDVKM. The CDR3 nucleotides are TGTGCCAGCAGCACATACCCCGTGGGCGGTGATAATGAAAAACTGTTTTTT. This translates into CASSTYPVGGDNEKLFF.

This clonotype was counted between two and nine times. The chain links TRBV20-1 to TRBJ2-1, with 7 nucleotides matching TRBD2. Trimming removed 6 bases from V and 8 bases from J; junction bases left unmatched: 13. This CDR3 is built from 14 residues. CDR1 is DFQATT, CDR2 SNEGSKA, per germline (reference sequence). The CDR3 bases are TGCAGTGCCCTCTCGGGGGGACGCGGCGATGAGCAGTTCTTC. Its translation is CSALSGGRGDEQFF.

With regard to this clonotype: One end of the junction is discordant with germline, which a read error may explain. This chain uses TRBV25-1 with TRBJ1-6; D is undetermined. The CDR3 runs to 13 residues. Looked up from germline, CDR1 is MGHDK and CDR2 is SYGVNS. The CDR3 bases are TGTGCCAGCACCCGAACCCCCCTGTCACCCCCCCACTTT. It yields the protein CASTRTPLSPPHF.

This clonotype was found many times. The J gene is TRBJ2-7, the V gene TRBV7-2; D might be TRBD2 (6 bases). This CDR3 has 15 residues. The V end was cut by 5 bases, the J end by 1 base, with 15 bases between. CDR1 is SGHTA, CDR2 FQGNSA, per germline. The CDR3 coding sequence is TGTGCCAGCAGCAATTTCGGCGGGGTTTCCTACGAGCAGTACTTC. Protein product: CASSNFGGVSYEQYF.

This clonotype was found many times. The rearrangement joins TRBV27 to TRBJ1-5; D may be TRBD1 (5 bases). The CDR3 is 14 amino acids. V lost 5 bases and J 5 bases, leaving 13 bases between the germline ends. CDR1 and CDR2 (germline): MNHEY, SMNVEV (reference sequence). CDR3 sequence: CASSALGTDQPQHF. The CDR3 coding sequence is TGTGCCAGCAGTGCCCTCGGGACGGATCAGCCCCAGCATTTT.

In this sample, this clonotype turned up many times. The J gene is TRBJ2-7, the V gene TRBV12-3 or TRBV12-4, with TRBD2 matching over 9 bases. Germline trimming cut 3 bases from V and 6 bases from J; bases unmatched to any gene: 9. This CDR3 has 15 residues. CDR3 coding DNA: TGTGCCAGCAGTTTCGGAAGCGGGAGGCCCGCCGAGCAGTACTTC. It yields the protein CASSFGSGRPAEQYF.

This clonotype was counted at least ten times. The CDR3 loop reads CASSRDTLTNGYTF. CDR3 coding DNA: TGTGCCAGCAGCCGGGACACGCTAACGAATGGCTACACCTTC. V usage is TRBV3-1 and J usage is TRBJ1-2; possibly TRBD1 for D (6 bases). With 4 bases removed from V and 6 bases from J, the gap between germline ends came to 15 bases. Per the germline V gene, CDR1 is LGHDT and CDR2 is YNNKEL (reference sequence). This CDR3 is built from 14 residues.

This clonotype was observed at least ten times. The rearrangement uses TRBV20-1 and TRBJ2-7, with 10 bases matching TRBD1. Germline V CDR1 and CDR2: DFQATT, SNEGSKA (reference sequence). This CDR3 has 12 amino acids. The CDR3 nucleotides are TGCAATTTTGACGGGACAGGGGATGGGCAGTACTTC. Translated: CNFDGTGDGQYF.

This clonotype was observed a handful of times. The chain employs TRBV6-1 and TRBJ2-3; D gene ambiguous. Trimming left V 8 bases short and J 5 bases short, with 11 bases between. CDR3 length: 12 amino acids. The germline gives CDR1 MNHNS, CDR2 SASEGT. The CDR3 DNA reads TGTGCCAGCCATCCCGGTGGAGATACGCAGTATTTT. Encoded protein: CASHPGGDTQYF.

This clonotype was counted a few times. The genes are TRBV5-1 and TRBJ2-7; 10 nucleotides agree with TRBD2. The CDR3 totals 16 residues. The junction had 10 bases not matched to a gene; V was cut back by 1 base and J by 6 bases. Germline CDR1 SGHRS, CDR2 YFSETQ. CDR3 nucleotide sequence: TGCGCCAGCAGCTTGCCAAGCGGGAGGGCCCAGGTCGAGCAGTACTTC. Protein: CASSLPSGRAQVEQYF.

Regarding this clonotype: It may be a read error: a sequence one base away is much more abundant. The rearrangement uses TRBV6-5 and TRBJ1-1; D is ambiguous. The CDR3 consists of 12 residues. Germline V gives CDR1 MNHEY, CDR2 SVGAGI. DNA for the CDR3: TGTGCCAGCAGTTACTCTTGGACTGAAGCTTCCTTT. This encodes CASSYSWTEASF.

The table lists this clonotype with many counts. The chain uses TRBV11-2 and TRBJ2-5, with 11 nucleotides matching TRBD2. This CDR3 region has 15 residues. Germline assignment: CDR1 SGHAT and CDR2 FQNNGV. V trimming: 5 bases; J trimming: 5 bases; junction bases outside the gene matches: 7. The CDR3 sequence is CASSNSGRARETQYF. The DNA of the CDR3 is TGTGCCAGCAGCAATAGCGGGAGGGCGAGGGAGACCCAGTACTTC.

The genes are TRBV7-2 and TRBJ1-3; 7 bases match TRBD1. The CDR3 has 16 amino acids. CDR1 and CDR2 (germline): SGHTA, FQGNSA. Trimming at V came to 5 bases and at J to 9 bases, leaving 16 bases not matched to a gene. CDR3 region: CASSRGTVPPWATIYF. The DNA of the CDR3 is TGTGCCAGCAGCCGGGGGACAGTCCCTCCATGGGCCACCATATATTTT.

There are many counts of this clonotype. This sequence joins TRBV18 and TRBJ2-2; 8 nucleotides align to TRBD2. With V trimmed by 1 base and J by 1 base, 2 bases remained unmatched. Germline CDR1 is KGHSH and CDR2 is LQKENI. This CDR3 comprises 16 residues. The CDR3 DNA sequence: TGTGCCAGCTCACCACTCCTAGCGGGGAACACCGGGGAGCTGTTTTTT. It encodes CASSPLLAGNTGELFF.

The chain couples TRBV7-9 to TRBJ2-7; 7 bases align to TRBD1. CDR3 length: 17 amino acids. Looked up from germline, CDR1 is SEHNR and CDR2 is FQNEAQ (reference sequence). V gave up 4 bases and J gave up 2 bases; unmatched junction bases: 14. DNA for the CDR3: TGTGCCAGCAGCTCCAACATGGGACAGCTCTTTACCTACGAGCAGTACTTC. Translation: CASSSNMGQLFTYEQYF.

The DNA of the CDR3 is TGTGCCAGCAGCTTGGAGGATCTCTATGGCTACACCTTC. Its translation: CASSLEDLYGYTF. The genes are TRBV5-8 and TRBJ1-2; D remains ambiguous. The V end was cut by 0 bases, the J end by 4 bases, with 7 bases between. The germline V gene has CDR1 SGHTS and CDR2 YDEGEE. This CDR3 comprises 13 residues.